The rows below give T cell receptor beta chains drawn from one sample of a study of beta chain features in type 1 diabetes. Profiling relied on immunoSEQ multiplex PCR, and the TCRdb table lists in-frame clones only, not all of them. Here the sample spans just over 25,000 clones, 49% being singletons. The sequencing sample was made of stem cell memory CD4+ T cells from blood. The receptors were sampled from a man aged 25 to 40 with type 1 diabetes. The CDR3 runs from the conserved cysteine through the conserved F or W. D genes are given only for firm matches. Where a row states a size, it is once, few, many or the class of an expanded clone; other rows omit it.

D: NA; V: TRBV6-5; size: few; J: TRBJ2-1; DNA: TGTGCCAGCAGTTACTCGAGCTTATACAATGAGCAGTTCTTC; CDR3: CASSYSSLYNEQFF
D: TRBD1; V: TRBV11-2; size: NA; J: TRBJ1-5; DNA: TGTGCCAGCAGCCGGGACAGGGTGGATCAGCCCCAGCATTTT; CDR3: CASSRDRVDQPQHF
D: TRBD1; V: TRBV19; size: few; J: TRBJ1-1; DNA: TGTGCCAGTCTTACAGGGGGAAGAGGGAACACTGAAGCTTTCTTT; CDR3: CASLTGGRGNTEAFF
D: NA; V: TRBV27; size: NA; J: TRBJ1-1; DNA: TGTGCCAGCAGTTTCCCGTTCAGGGGCCCCATGAACACTGAAGCTTTCTTT; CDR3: CASSFPFRGPMNTEAFF
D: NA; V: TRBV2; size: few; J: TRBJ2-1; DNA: TGTGCCAGCAGTGAATTGGTGGGAGGTCGAAGCAATGAGCAGTTCTTC; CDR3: CASSELVGGRSNEQFF
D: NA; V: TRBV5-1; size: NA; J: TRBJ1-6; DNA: TGCGCCAGCAGCATGGCAGGCGATTCACCCCTCCACTTT; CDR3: CASSMAGDSPLHF
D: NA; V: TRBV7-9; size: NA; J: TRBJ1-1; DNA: TGTGCCAGCAGCTTAGGGGGGCGGACACAAGAAGCTTTCTTT; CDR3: CASSLGGRTQEAFF
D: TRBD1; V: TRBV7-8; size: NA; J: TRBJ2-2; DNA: TGTGCCAGCAGCAACACCAACAGGGGGCGAGCCGGGGAGCTGTTTTTT; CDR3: CASSNTNRGRAGELFF
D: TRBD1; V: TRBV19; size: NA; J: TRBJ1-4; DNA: TGTGCCAGTAGTATCGACAGGGATGCAACTAATGAAAAACTGTTTTTT; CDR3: CASSIDRDATNEKLFF
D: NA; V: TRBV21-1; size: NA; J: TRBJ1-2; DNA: TGTGCCAGCAGCAAACAAGAGAACTATGGCTACACCTTC; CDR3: CASSKQENYGYTF
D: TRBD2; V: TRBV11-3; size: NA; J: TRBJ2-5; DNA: TGTGCCAGCAGCTTAGCTAGCGGGGCTTTCCAAGAGACCCAGTACTTC; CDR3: CASSLASGAFQETQYF
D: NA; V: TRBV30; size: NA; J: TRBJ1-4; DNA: TGTGCCTGGGCAATTCAAGCGGCTAATGAAAAACTGTTTTTT; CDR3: CAWAIQAANEKLFF
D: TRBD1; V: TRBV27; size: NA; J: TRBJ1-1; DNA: TGTGCCAGCAGTTCACTCGGACAGGGGGAGAACACTGAAGCTTTCTTT; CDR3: CASSSLGQGENTEAFF
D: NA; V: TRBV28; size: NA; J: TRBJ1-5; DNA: TGTGCCACCGTCGTCGGGGATAGCAATCAGCCCCAGCATTTT; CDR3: CATVVGDSNQPQHF
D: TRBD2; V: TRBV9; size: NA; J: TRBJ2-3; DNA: TGTGCCAGCGCGGGAGCGGCTAGCACAGATACGCAGTATTTT; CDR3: CASAGAASTDTQYF
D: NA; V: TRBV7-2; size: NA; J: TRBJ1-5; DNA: TGTGCCAGCAGCGCGGACTTCGGTCAGCCCCAGCATTTT; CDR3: CASSADFGQPQHF
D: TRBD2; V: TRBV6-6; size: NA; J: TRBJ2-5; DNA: TGTGCCAGCAGTCGGGGGGGGACCAAGACCCAGTACTTC; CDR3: CASSRGGTKTQYF
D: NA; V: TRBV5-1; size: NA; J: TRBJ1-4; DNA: TGCGCCAGCAGCTTCGATCAGGCTGGGGAAAAACTGTTTTTT; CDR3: CASSFDQAGEKLFF
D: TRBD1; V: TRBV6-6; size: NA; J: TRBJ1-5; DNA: TGTGCCAGCAGTACCAGGACAGGGTTTCAGCCCCAGCATTTT; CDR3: CASSTRTGFQPQHF
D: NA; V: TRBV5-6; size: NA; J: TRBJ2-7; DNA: TGTGCCAGCCTTCAGGAACTGGGGCACGAGCAGTACTTC; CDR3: CASLQELGHEQYF
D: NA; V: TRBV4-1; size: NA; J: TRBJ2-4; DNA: TGCGCCAGCAGCCAAGTGTCCAGAAACATTCAGTACTTC; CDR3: CASSQVSRNIQYF
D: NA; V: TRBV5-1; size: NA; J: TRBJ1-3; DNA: TGCGCCAGCAGCTTGAGCAGGGGAAACACCATATATTTT; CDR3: CASSLSRGNTIYF
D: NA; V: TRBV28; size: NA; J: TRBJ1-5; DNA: TGTGCCAGCAGGGAGGGCCCTGACAATCAGCCCCAGCATTTT; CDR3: CASREGPDNQPQHF
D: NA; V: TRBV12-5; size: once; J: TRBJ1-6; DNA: TGTGCTAGTGTCCAACAGGATAATTCACCCCTCCACTTT; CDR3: CASVQQDNSPLHF
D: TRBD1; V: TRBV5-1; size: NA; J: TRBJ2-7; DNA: TGCGCCAGCAGCCCGAAGGGGGACAGGGGGAACGAGCAGTACTTC; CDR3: CASSPKGDRGNEQYF
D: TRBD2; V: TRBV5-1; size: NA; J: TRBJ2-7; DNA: TGCGCCAGCAGCTTGGAGGGTAGCGGGAGCGCGAATAACTACGAGCAGTACTTC; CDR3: CASSLEGSGSANNYEQYF
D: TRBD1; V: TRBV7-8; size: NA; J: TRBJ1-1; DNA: TGTGCCAGCAGCCGACAGGGAGACACTGAAGCTTTCTTT; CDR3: CASSRQGDTEAFF
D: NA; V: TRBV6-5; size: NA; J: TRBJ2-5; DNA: TGTGCCAGCAGCCAAAGGGGCGGCCAAGAGACCCAGTACTTC; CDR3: CASSQRGGQETQYF
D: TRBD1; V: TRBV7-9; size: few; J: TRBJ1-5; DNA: TGTGCCAGCAGCTCATCCGGGACAGGGGCCTGGTATATCGATCAGCCCCAGCATTTT; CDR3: CASSSSGTGAWYIDQPQHF